This entry lists 23 T cell receptor beta chains sequenced from one sample in a study of beta chain features in type 1 diabetes. Study-level results: Among patients with Type 1 diabetes, TCRB CDR3s were moderately but significantly shorter in every one of the four CD4+ subsets.

These receptors lack a known antigen. Expressed TCRB transcripts got sequenced, as all isolated RNA was reverse transcribed. The assay was immunoSEQ multiplex PCR, and TCRdb's table has in-frame clones only and misses some. Here the sample spans over 200,000 clones, 11% being singletons. The sequenced sample was naive CD4+ T cells from blood. The receptors come from a man aged 30 to 45 with type 1 diabetes.

The rearrangement joins TRBV4-2 to TRBJ2-7, with 9 bases matching TRBD2. Germline CDR1 and CDR2: LGHNA and YNFKEQ. This CDR3 is 16 amino acids long. Germline trimming cut 2 bases from V and 1 base from J; bases unmatched to any gene: 6. CDR3 in amino acids: CASSQQRGAKSYEQYF. DNA of the CDR3: TGTGCCAGCAGCCAACAGCGGGGGGCCAAGTCCTACGAGCAGTACTTC.

There are a few counts of this clone. The chain is built from TRBV9 and TRBJ2-7; D might be TRBD1 (6 bases). The germline V gene encodes CDR1 SGDLS and CDR2 YYNGEE. V was cut by 3 bases and J by 6 bases, with 10 bases left in between. The CDR3 is 12 residues long. CDR3 DNA sequence: TGTGCCAGCAGCGGACGGGACACCGAGCAGTACTTC. Residues: CASSGRDTEQYF.

Only a few counts were recorded for this clone. The chain is built from TRBV9 and TRBJ2-2, with a weak D call TRBD1 (6 bases). The CDR3 has 15 amino acids. V lost 2 bases and J lost 2, with 10 bases in between. Germline CDR1 reads SGDLS; CDR2 reads YYNGEE. The CDR3 DNA reads TGTGCCAGCAGCGTTTTACAGGGCAACACCGGGGAGCTGTTTTTT. This encodes CASSVLQGNTGELFF.

Only a few counts were recorded for this clone. The V call is TRBV6-6, the J call TRBJ1-2; 7 nucleotides match TRBD1. CDR1 MNHNY and CDR2 SVGAGI come from the germline V gene (reference sequence). V lost 5 bases and J lost 4; bases outside the gene matches: 4. This CDR3 region has 13 residues. The CDR3 protein is CASSMGQSYGYTF. The CDR3 bases are TGTGCCAGCAGTATGGGACAGTCCTATGGCTACACCTTC.

This clone was seen a handful of times. The chain employs TRBV14 and TRBJ1-2; no definite D call. CDR1 is SGHDN, CDR2 FVKESK, per germline. Trimming left V 6 bases short and J 4 bases short, with 12 bases between. The CDR3 is 13 residues long. As DNA, the CDR3 is TGTGCCAGCAGTCAGCGGACCCTCTATGGCTACACCTTC. Residues: CASSQRTLYGYTF.

The rearrangement links TRBV28 to TRBJ2-5; tentatively, D is TRBD1 (6 bases). Trimming pared 2 bases from V and 4 bases from J, leaving 8 bases between. Germline loops: CDR1 MDHEN, CDR2 SYDVKM. The CDR3 is 13 residues long. The CDR3 DNA is TGTGCCAGCAGTTTAGCACAGGGAGAGACCCAGTACTTC. This sequence encodes CASSLAQGETQYF.

The DNA for the CDR3 is TGTGCCAGCAGCGTAGGAGGGAGGGGGACGGAGACCCAGTACTTC. Amino acid sequence: CASSVGGRGTETQYF. This chain joins TRBV9 and TRBJ2-5, with D maybe TRBD2 (7 bases). The CDR3 has 15 amino acids. Trimming pared 0 bases from V and 5 bases from J, leaving 14 bases between. Germline CDR1 SGDLS, CDR2 YYNGEE.

This sequence joins TRBV4-2 and TRBJ2-7, with unresolved D. The CDR3 extends over 14 amino acids. V lost 0 bases and J lost 2, with 8 bases in between. The germline V gene has CDR1 LGHNA and CDR2 YNFKEQ. Here the CDR3 reads CASSQERLTYEQYF. In DNA, the CDR3 is TGTGCCAGCAGCCAAGAACGACTGACCTACGAGCAGTACTTC.

This clone showed up just a few times. This chain links TRBV5-1 with TRBJ2-5; D remains ambiguous. The CDR3 runs 12 residues. Germline assignment: CDR1 SGHRS and CDR2 YFSETQ. The V and J ends lost 2 bases and 5 bases respectively, with 7 bases between them. Here the CDR3 DNA reads TGCGCCAGCAGCTTAGAGTATGAGACCCAGTACTTC. This gives the protein CASSLEYETQYF.

This chain connects TRBV7-2 to TRBJ2-1, with 11 positions matching TRBD2. Germline V gene lookup returns CDR1 SGHTA and CDR2 FQGNSA. Trimming at V came to 8 bases and at J to 7 bases, leaving 4 bases not matched to a gene. This CDR3 is built from 13 residues. CDR3 DNA sequence: TGTGCCAGCGCCCTAGCGGGGGGTAATGAGCAGTTCTTC. The encoded protein is CASALAGGNEQFF. Supplemented by reference TRBV7-2 and TRBJ2-1, the full variable domain reads GAGVSQSPSNKVTEKGKDVELRCDPISGHTALYWYRQSLGQGLEFLIYFQGNSAPDKSGLPSDRFSAERTGGSVSTLTIQRTQQEDSAVYLCASALAGGNEQFFGPGTRLTVL.

The chain uses TRBV6-1 and TRBJ2-7; 7 bases align to TRBD1. Trimming at V came to 6 bases and at J to 3 bases, leaving 2 bases not matched to a gene. From germline, CDR1 is MNHNS and CDR2 SASEGT. The CDR3 loop spans 12 amino acids. The CDR3 loop reads CASSRQGYEQYF. CDR3 in DNA: TGTGCCAGCAGCAGACAGGGCTACGAGCAGTACTTC.

This clone has only a few counts. This chain connects TRBV6-5 to TRBJ2-5; 8 bases agree with TRBD2. CDR1 and CDR2 from the germline V gene are MNHEY and SVGAGI. The CDR3 is 13 amino acids. Trimming at V came to 6 bases and at J to 4 bases, leaving 4 bases not matched to a gene. The CDR3, as DNA: TGTGCCAGCAGCCCGCGGGGGGCAGAGACCCAGTACTTC. It specifies CASSPRGAETQYF.

V gene TRBV6-6 combines with J gene TRBJ1-5; 7 bases line up with TRBD1. Germline V gene data show CDR1 as MNHNY and CDR2 as SVGAGI (reference sequence). This CDR3 comprises 12 residues. Germline trimming cut 4 bases from V and 8 bases from J; bases unmatched to any gene: 2. This chain's CDR3 is CASSFTGEPQHF. The CDR3 DNA reads TGTGCCAGCAGTTTTACAGGGGAGCCCCAGCATTTT.

The chain links TRBV9 to TRBJ1-1; D gene uncertain. The V gene's germline CDR1 is SGDLS and CDR2 YYNGEE. The CDR3 has 15 residues. V was shortened by 0 bases and J by 6 bases, with 15 bases between the two germline ends. The CDR3 loop reads CASSVEPAESAEAFF. The CDR3 nucleotides read TGTGCCAGCAGCGTAGAGCCAGCCGAGAGCGCTGAAGCTTTCTTT.

The chain employs TRBV29-1 and TRBJ2-5, with 7 bases fitting TRBD1. Germline assignment: CDR1 SQVTM and CDR2 ANQGSEA. V was pared by 8 bases and J by 3 bases, with 6 bases of the junction left unmatched. The CDR3 extends over 12 amino acids. The CDR3 reads CSHRQGKETQYF. The CDR3 nucleotides are TGCAGCCATCGACAGGGTAAAGAGACCCAGTACTTC.

V gene TRBV7-3 combines with J gene TRBJ1-2; the match to TRBD1 covers 7 bases. Unmatched junction bases numbered 5, after V lost 2 bases and J lost 8 bases. The CDR3 contains 13 residues. Looked up from germline, CDR1 is SGHTA and CDR2 is FQGTGA. The CDR3 region is CASSLRRGNGYTF. CDR3 bases: TGTGCCAGCAGCTTACGCAGGGGGAACGGCTACACCTTC.

This chain connects TRBV29-1 to TRBJ2-2; 8 nucleotides align to TRBD2. The CDR3 has 16 residues. The ends lost 5 bases at V and 6 bases at J; junction bases unmatched: 14. Germline CDR1 reads SQVTM; CDR2 reads ANQGSEA. The CDR3 region has the DNA TGCAGCGTTTCCTCGGGAGGGGGGTCGCAGGCCGGGGAGCTGTTTTTT. This codes for CSVSSGGGSQAGELFF.

The chain links TRBV7-8 to TRBJ2-6; tentatively, D is TRBD1 (6 bases). Trimming pared 4 bases from V and 0 bases from J, leaving 13 bases between. CDR1 and CDR2 (germline): SGHVS, FQNEAQ. The CDR3 spans 17 residues. The chain's CDR3 is CASSYLGQSSGANVLTF. In nucleotides, the CDR3 is TGTGCCAGCAGCTACTTAGGACAGAGCTCTGGGGCCAACGTCCTGACTTTC.

This chain uses TRBV5-1 with TRBJ1-6, with 9 bases lining up with TRBD1. Germline V gives CDR1 SGHRS, CDR2 YFSETQ. Trimming removed 2 bases from V and 6 bases from J; junction bases left unmatched: 9. The CDR3 totals 17 residues. DNA of the CDR3: TGCGCCAGCAGCTTCCAGACAGGGGGTTTCGGTAATTCACCCCTCCACTTT. Its protein is CASSFQTGGFGNSPLHF.

This chain joins TRBV2 and TRBJ2-2, with TRBD1 as a possible D gene (5 bases). From germline, CDR1 is SNHLY and CDR2 FYNNEI. The CDR3 runs 14 residues. The V and J ends lost 5 bases and 0 bases respectively, with 7 bases between them. CDR3 in DNA: TGTGCCAGCAGTTGGACAACGAACACCGGGGAGCTGTTTTTT. It yields the protein CASSWTTNTGELFF.

In this sample, this clone turned up a few times. The genes are TRBV28 and TRBJ2-7, with TRBD2 identical over 9 bases. This CDR3 comprises 14 residues. The trim removed 7 bases at V and 2 bases at J, leaving 6 bases unmatched. Germline-derived CDR1 and CDR2 are MDHEN and SYDVKM. The CDR3 is CASIRGGETYEQYF. The CDR3 DNA follows: TGTGCCAGCATTCGCGGGGGGGAGACCTACGAGCAGTACTTC.

There are a few counts of this clone. CDR3 DNA: TGCAGCGTTGAACTAGGATACAATGAGCAGTTCTTC. This codes for CSVELGYNEQFF. The rearrangement joins TRBV29-1 to TRBJ2-1; D unclear. Per germline, CDR1 SQVTM and CDR2 ANQGSEA. V lost 2 bases and J lost 4, with 6 bases in between. This CDR3 has 12 amino acids.

This clone was seen a few times. The chain couples TRBV4-1 to TRBJ2-3; TRBD2 agrees at 9 bases. Trimming at V came to 3 bases and at J to 2 bases, leaving 3 bases not matched to a gene. Germline lookup yields CDR1 MGHRA and CDR2 YSYEKL. The CDR3 covers 15 residues. The CDR3 protein is CASSQTGLATDTQYF. CDR3 sequence (DNA): TGCGCCAGCAGCCAGACGGGACTAGCCACAGATACGCAGTATTTT.